One and the same sample provided the 20 T cell receptor beta chains below, sequenced in a study of spatial heterogeneity in lung cancer (dated by TCRdb to between 2018 and 2021). Summary of the overall study and its limitations: A correlation was observed between the number of expanded intratumoral alpha and beta TCRs and the tumor nonsynonymous mutation count.

The antigens these receptors bind are not known. The time point label corresponds to: sample taken at primary tumor resection. Preparation of the library involved 5' RACE. TCRdb shows the sequencer as NextSeq 500. The public reads were reprocessed in TCRdb via fastp at Q25 and MiXCR, keeping in-frame beta chains. A single entry per CDR3 protein holds the most common genes and DNA from its merged rows. The sample table shows 13,000 to 15,000 distinct CDR3 sequences, and approximately 4.8% are seen once. Jointly, the top ten make up around 17% of the sample. The specimen comprised lung tumor tissue, sampled at surgery. These receptors were collected from a female donor with early-stage non-small cell lung cancer.

This clonotype has at least ten counts. The chain recombines TRBV7-3 with TRBJ2-5; 10 nucleotides agree with TRBD1. The CDR3 totals 14 residues. Germline V CDR1 and CDR2: SGHTA, FQGTGA. Trimming at V came to 5 bases and at J to 3 bases, leaving 3 bases not matched to a gene. The CDR3 sequence is CASSQTGGKETQYF. CDR3 DNA: TGTGCCAGCAGCCAGACAGGGGGCAAAGAGACCCAGTACTTC.

This clonotype was seen at least ten times. The chain uses TRBV29-1 and TRBJ1-2; 7 positions agree with TRBD1. Germline trimming cut 6 bases from V and 0 bases from J; bases unmatched to any gene: 7. The CDR3 covers 14 residues. Germline CDR1 SQVTM, CDR2 ANQGSEA. The CDR3 spells CSVGGDSANYGYTF. The CDR3 DNA reads as TGCAGCGTCGGCGGGGACAGCGCTAACTATGGCTACACCTTC.

There are many counts of this clonotype. V and J are TRBV7-2 and TRBJ2-1, with 9 bases matching TRBD1. The junction had 6 bases not matched to a gene; V was cut back by 1 base and J by 8 bases. The length of the CDR3 is 15 residues. Germline V gene data show CDR1 as SGHTA and CDR2 as FQGNSA. CDR3 in DNA: TGTGCCAGCAGCTTAGTGGGACAGGGATCTCATGAGCAGTTCTTC. The encoded protein is CASSLVGQGSHEQFF.

This clonotype was counted at least ten times. V and J are TRBV4-3 and TRBJ2-2; no definite D call. Germline loops: CDR1 LGHNA, CDR2 YSLEER. The CDR3 length is 14 residues. V was trimmed by 4 bases and J by 5 bases, leaving 11 bases between them. CDR3 sequence: CASSRELGTGELFF. The CDR3 DNA is TGCGCCAGCAGCCGAGAACTCGGGACCGGGGAGCTGTTTTTT.

Many counts were recorded for this clonotype. The V and J genes are TRBV7-9 and TRBJ2-7, with TRBD1 identical over 7 bases. CDR1 is SEHNR, CDR2 FQNEAQ, per germline (reference sequence). The CDR3 length is 16 residues. The V gene end was trimmed by 5 bases and the J gene end by 7 bases; junction bases not matched to a gene: 17. The CDR3 DNA sequence: TGTGCCAGCAGCCCGTTAGGACAGGTTGCGTTTGGGGAGCAGTACTTC. Protein sequence: CASSPLGQVAFGEQYF.

The genes are TRBV7-2 and TRBJ2-3; 15 bases match TRBD2. CDR3 size: 17 residues. Germline CDR1 is SGHTA and CDR2 is FQGNSA. Trimming removed 4 bases from V and 4 bases from J; junction bases left unmatched: 6. Here the CDR3 DNA reads TGTGCCAGCAGCTCGCGGACTAGCGGGGGGGCCGCAGATACGCAGTATTTT. It encodes CASSSRTSGGAADTQYF.

This clonotype was observed at least ten times. CDR3 protein: CASSPELINIQYF. The CDR3 nucleotides are TGTGCCAGCAGCCCCGAACTGATAAACATTCAGTACTTC. The chain combines TRBV7-2 with TRBJ2-4; D remains ambiguous. This CDR3 is 13 amino acids long. Germline V gene lookup returns CDR1 SGHTA and CDR2 FQGNSA. V was cut by 5 bases and J by 6 bases, with 11 bases left in between.

There are many counts of this clonotype. CDR3 region: CASSLQSGDSYEQYF. The CDR3 DNA is TGTGCCAGCAGCTTACAGAGCGGGGACTCCTACGAGCAGTACTTC. The chain has TRBV7-8 and TRBJ2-7; 7 bases fit TRBD2. V lost 2 bases, J lost 0 bases, and 4 bases stayed unmatched. The CDR3 totals 15 residues. Germline CDR1 and CDR2: SGHVS and FQNEAQ.

By sample share, this clonotype is medium-sized. This chain connects TRBV20-1 to TRBJ2-3; 8 bases are a match to TRBD2. V dropped 6 bases and J dropped 3; count of bases not matched to a gene: 8. The length of the CDR3 is 14 residues. The germline V gene has CDR1 DFQATT and CDR2 SNEGSKA (reference sequence). In DNA, the CDR3 is TGCAGTGCCGACGGGGGGGCCGGTACAGATACGCAGTATTTT. It encodes CSADGGAGTDTQYF.

In this sample, this clonotype turned up many times. DNA of the CDR3: TGTGCCAGCAGTTTGGGACAGGGGGCTCTCCGTGAAGCTTTCTTT. It translates to CASSLGQGALREAFF. The chain combines TRBV6-2 or TRBV6-3 with TRBJ1-1; 12 bases agree with TRBD1. V trimming: 4 bases; J trimming: 7 bases; junction bases outside the gene matches: 7. Germline loops: CDR1 MNHEY, CDR2 SVGEGT. CDR3 length: 15 amino acids.

This clonotype was found many times. The V gene is TRBV7-8, the J gene TRBJ1-2; perhaps TRBD1 as D (5 bases). Trimming took 4 bases from V and 6 from J, leaving 9 bases between them. From germline, CDR1 is SGHVS and CDR2 FQNEAQ. The CDR3 extends over 12 amino acids. The CDR3 DNA reads TGTGCCAGCAGCTCACCGGGACATGGCTACACCTTC. Protein sequence: CASSSPGHGYTF.

This clonotype was observed a few times. This rearrangement joins TRBV20-1 to TRBJ1-2; possible D gene TRBD1, 5 bases. Trimming stripped 1 base from V and 7 bases from J, with 16 bases between. The germline V gene has CDR1 DFQATT and CDR2 SNEGSKA (reference sequence). This CDR3 contains 14 residues. The CDR3 protein is CSARAGEGARGYTF. The CDR3 nucleotides are TGCAGTGCTAGAGCCGGTGAAGGGGCACGTGGCTACACCTTC.

This clonotype was detected many times. V is TRBV10-3 and J is TRBJ1-1; D is unresolved. The ends were cut back, 6 bases at V and 1 base at J, with 15 bases in the middle. Per the germline V gene, CDR1 is ENHRY and CDR2 is SYGVKD. The CDR3 is 15 amino acids. The CDR3 DNA reads TGTGCCATCAGGGAAGCAAGTGGGGAGAACACTGAAGCTTTCTTT. It encodes CAIREASGENTEAFF.

The DNA for the CDR3 is TGTGCCAGCAGTCCCGGGACAGGGGGCAACTATGGCTACACCTTC. It translates to CASSPGTGGNYGYTF. The rearrangement joins TRBV28 to TRBJ1-2; TRBD1 matches at 12 bases. The CDR3 has 15 amino acids. Germline V lookup: CDR1 MDHEN, CDR2 SYDVKM. The trim removed 5 bases at V and 2 bases at J, leaving 3 bases unmatched.

This clonotype is medium-sized by share. J is TRBJ2-5 and V is TRBV5-1; no firm D call. The CDR3 loop spans 11 amino acids. Germline lookup yields CDR1 SGHRS and CDR2 YFSETQ. Trimming took 0 bases from V and 5 from J, leaving 2 bases between them. This chain's CDR3 is CASSLAETQYF. CDR3 DNA: TGCGCCAGCAGCTTGGCCGAGACCCAGTACTTC. Looking up the rest from reference TRBV5-1 and TRBJ2-5 gives the full variable domain: KAGVTQTPRYLIKTRGQQVTLSCSPISGHRSVSWYQQTPGQGLQFLFEYFSETQRNKGNFPGRFSGRQFSNSRSEMNVSTLELGDSALYLCASSLAETQYFGPGTRLLVL.

This clonotype was observed many times. The chain uses TRBV11-2 and TRBJ2-7; D gene uncertain. CDR1 SGHAT and CDR2 FQNNGV come from the germline V gene. CDR3 length: 12 residues. V was trimmed by 1 base and J by 3 bases, leaving 4 bases between them. The CDR3 coding sequence is TGTGCCAGCAGCTTAGCATACTACGAGCAGTACTTC. This codes for CASSLAYYEQYF.

The CDR3: CASSPQPTSNQPQHF. The CDR3 DNA sequence: TGTGCCAGCAGCCCACAACCAACAAGCAATCAGCCCCAGCATTTT. The chain employs TRBV7-1 and TRBJ1-5; D is unclear. TRBV7-1 is designated an ORF whose function remains uncertain. The CDR3 is 15 amino acids. Trimming removed 5 bases at V and 1 base at J, with 12 bases between.

This clonotype was seen repeatedly, ten times or more. This chain connects TRBV6-2 or TRBV6-3 to TRBJ2-1; 12 nucleotides align to TRBD2. This CDR3 comprises 16 residues. Germline values: CDR1 MNHEY, CDR2 SVGEGT. The V gene end was trimmed by 11 bases and the J gene end by 2 bases; junction bases not matched to a gene: 10. The CDR3 here is CAGASGGASPYNEQFF. Written as DNA, the CDR3 is TGTGCCGGGGCTAGCGGGGGGGCCAGCCCCTACAATGAGCAGTTCTTC.

This clonotype was seen many times. The chain employs TRBV15 and TRBJ2-5; D is undetermined. This CDR3 has 14 amino acids. The germline CDR1 and CDR2 sequences are LNHNV and YYDKDF (reference sequence). V gave up 0 bases and J gave up 4 bases, with 9 bases separating them. CDR3 sequence: CATSREGRRETQYF. The CDR3 bases are TGTGCCACCAGCAGAGAGGGCAGGCGAGAGACCCAGTACTTC.

This clonotype was detected ten times or more. The rearrangement links TRBV5-1 to TRBJ2-2; 9 bases agree with TRBD1. Trimming cost V 4 bases and J 5 bases; bases outside gene matches: 6. The CDR3 has 15 residues. Per the germline V gene, CDR1 is SGHRS and CDR2 is YFSETQ. In nucleotides, the CDR3 is TGCGCCAGCAGCCCTGGGACAGGGCAGACCGGGGAGCTGTTTTTT. Its translation is CASSPGTGQTGELFF.